This T cell receptor beta chain was documented in a study of radiotherapy plus CTLA-4 blockade in lung cancer (dated 2018 in TCRdb). For the wider study: Among the enrolled patients, about 19% had an objective response, and roughly 30% reached disease control.

Study-wide conclusions, independent of this receptor: TCR clones derived from tumors expanded in peripheral blood after treatment with radiotherapy and ipilimumab. Increased serum interferon-beta after radiation, together with early dynamic changes in blood T cell clones, were reported to be the strongest predictors of response.

The method was the immunoSEQ multiplex PCR assay. Sourced from immuneACCESS, this table was stored by TCRdb with only in-frame sequences that have V and J called. A share of the clones is absent; for the studies checked, an unresolved V gene accounts for under half, and the remainder has no known explanation. This sample comprises roughly 42,000 clones, approximately 62% of them detected only once. The ten largest account for 18% of the sample. Note on this clone: The antigen this receptor binds is unknown. No much larger clonotype is one base removed from it; base qualities were not supplied.

In this study, focal radiation therapy paired with CTLA-4 blockade (ipilimumab) was tested in patients who had chemo-refractory metastatic non-small-cell lung cancer. This TCR came from a human donor with non-small cell lung cancer who had a partial response to radiotherapy plus ipilimumab. The sample in question was peripheral blood, obtained from a patient treated with radiotherapy plus ipilimumab.

The nucleotides read TGTGCCAGCAGCTTTACGACAGGGAACTATGGCTACACCTTC. The translation is CASSFTTGNYGYTF. This sequence uses TRBV7-8 and TRBJ1-2, with TRBD1 matching 7 junction bases. V loses 3 bases at its end and J loses 2 bases; junction bases beyond the gene matches: 3. The CDR3 sequence holds 14 residues, the cysteine and phenylalanine included. Only the CDR3 part of the read is kept: 42 bases, read in frame from the first base. CDR1 and CDR2 were assigned from the germline V gene as SGHVS and FQNEAQ.